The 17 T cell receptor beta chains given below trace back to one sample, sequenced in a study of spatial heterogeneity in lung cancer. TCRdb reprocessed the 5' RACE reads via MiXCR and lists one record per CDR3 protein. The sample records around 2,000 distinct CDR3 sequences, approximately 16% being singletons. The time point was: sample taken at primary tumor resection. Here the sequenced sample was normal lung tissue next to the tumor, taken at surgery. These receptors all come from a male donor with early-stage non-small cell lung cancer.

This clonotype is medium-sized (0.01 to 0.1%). The CDR3 DNA follows: TGCAGTGCTTCAGCGGGAGTGGTCTATACGCAGTATTTT. It is translated as CSASAGVVYTQYF. The chain carries TRBV20-1 and TRBJ2-3; 8 bases match TRBD2. In germline, CDR1 is DFQATT, CDR2 SNEGSKA (reference sequence). The CDR3 extends over 13 amino acids. J gave up 7 bases and V 5 bases, and 8 bases lay outside the gene matches.

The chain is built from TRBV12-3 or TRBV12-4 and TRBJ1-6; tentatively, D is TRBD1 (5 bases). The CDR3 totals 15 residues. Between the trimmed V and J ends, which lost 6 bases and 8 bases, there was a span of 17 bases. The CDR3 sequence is CASRGPSGKDSPLHF. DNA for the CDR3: TGTGCCAGCAGGGGACCCTCCGGAAAGGATTCACCCCTCCACTTT.

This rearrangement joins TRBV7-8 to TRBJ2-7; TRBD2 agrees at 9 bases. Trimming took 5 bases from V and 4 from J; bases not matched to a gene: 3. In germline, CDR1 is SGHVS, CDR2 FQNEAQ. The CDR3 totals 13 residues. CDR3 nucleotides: TGTGCCAGCAGCCGGACTAGCGCTTACGAGCAGTACTTC. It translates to CASSRTSAYEQYF.

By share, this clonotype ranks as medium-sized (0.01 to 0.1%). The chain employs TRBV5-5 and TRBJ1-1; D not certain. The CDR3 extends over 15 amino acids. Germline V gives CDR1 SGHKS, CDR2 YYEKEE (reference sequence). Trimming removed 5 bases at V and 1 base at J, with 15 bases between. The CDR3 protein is CASRKSFQANTEAFF. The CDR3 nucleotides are TGTGCCAGCAGGAAATCATTCCAGGCGAACACTGAAGCTTTCTTT.

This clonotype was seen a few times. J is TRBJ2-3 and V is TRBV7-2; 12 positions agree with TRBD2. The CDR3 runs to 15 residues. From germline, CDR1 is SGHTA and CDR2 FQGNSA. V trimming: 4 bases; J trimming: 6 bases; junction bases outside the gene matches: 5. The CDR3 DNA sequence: TGTGCCAGCAGCTCGCTAGCGGGGGGGAGGGATACGCAGTATTTT. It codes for CASSSLAGGRDTQYF.

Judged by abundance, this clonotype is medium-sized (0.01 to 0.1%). The CDR3 region has the DNA TGTGCCTGGAGTTTGGAGACCTACGAGCAGTACTTC. Protein: CAWSLETYEQYF. The rearrangement joins TRBV30 to TRBJ2-7; D remains unclear. Germline V gene data show CDR1 as GTSNPN and CDR2 as SVGIG (reference sequence). The CDR3 loop spans 12 amino acids. The V end was cut by 2 bases, the J end by 2 bases, with 7 bases between.

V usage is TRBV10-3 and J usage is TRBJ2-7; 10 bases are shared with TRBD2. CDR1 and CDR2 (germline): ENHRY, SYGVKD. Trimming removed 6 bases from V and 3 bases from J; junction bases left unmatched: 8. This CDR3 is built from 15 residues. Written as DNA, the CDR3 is TGTGCCATCAGCCGGGGACTAGCGTTTAACTACGAGCAGTACTTC. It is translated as CAISRGLAFNYEQYF.

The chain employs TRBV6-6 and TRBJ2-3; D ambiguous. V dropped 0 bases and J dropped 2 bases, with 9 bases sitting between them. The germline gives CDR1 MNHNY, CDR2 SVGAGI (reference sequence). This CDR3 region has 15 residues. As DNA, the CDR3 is TGTGCCAGCAGTTACTCCGGCGGTTTCACAGATACGCAGTATTTT. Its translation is CASSYSGGFTDTQYF.

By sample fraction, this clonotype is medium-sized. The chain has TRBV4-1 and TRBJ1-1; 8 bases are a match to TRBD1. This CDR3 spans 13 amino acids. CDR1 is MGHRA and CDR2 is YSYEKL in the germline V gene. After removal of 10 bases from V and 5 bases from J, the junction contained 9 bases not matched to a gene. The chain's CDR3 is CATAGGGRTEAFF. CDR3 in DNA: TGCGCCACCGCAGGGGGCGGGAGGACTGAAGCTTTCTTT.

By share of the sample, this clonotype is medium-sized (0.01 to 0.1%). CDR3 in amino acids: CASGLNYEQYF. DNA for the CDR3: TGCGCCAGCGGGCTTAACTACGAGCAGTACTTC. The chain couples TRBV23-1 to TRBJ2-7, with D hard to call. TRBV23-1 is marked as an open reading frame, function uncertain. The CDR3 contains 11 residues. V was cut by 8 bases and J by 3 bases, with 8 bases left in between.

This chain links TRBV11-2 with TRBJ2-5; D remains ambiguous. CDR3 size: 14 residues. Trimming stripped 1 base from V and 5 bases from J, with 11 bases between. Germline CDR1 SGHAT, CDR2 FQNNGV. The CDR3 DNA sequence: TGTGCCAGCAGCTTAGTTACGTTAGGGGAGACCCAGTACTTC. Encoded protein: CASSLVTLGETQYF.

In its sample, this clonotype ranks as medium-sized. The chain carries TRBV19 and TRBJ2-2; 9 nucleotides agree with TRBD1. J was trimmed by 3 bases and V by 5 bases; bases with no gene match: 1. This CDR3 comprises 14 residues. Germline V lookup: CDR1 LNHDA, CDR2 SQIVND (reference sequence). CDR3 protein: CASSGQGYTGELFF. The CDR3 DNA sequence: TGTGCCAGTAGTGGACAGGGGTACACCGGGGAGCTGTTTTTT.

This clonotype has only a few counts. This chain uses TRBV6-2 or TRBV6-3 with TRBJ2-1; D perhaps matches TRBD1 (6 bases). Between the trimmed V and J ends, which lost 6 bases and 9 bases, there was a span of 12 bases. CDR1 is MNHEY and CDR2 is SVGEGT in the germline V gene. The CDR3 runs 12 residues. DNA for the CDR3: TGTGCCAGCAGGCCACAGGGTATTGAGCAGTTCTTC. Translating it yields CASRPQGIEQFF.

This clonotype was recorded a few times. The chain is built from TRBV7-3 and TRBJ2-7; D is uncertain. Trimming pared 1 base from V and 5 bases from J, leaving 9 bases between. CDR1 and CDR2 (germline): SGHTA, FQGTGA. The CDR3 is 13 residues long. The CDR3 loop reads CASSLSRDNEQYF. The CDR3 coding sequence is TGTGCCAGCAGCTTAAGCCGAGATAACGAGCAGTACTTC.

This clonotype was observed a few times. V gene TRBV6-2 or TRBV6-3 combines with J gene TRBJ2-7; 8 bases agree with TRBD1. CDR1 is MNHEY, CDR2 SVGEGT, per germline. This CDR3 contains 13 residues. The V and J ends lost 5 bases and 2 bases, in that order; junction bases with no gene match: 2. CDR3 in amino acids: CASSRTGPYEQYF. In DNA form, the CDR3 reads TGTGCCAGCAGTCGGACAGGGCCCTACGAGCAGTACTTC.

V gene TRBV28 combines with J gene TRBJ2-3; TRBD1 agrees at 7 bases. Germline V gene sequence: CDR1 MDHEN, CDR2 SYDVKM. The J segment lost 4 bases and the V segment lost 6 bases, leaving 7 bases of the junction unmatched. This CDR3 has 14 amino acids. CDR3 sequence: CASSVEQGPDTQYF. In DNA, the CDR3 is TGTGCCAGCAGCGTGGAACAGGGGCCAGATACGCAGTATTTT.

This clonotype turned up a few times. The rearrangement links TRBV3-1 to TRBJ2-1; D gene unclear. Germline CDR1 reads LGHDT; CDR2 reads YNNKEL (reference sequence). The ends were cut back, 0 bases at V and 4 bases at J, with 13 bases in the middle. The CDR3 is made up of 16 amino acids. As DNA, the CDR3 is TGTGCCAGCAGCCAAGATGCCTGGCCCCCTTACAATGAGCAGTTCTTC. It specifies CASSQDAWPPYNEQFF.